This is a list of T cell receptor beta chains from one sample in a study of OX40 agonist ivuxolimab in advanced cancers. TCRdb's table, derived via immunoSEQ multiplex PCR, lists solely in-frame clones and lacks some. The sample contains approximately 48,000 clones, around 80% of which appear only once. Here the sequenced sample was CD4+ or CD8+ T cells sorted from blood, taken in a trial of the OX40 agonist ivuxolimab. All receptors derive from an adult with an advanced solid tumor such as melanoma, head and neck, liver or kidney cancer. Each CDR3 is given with its conserved first and last residue. The D gene is left open where the match is weak. For some rows the clone size is stated as once, few or many, or as a class when expanded; others skip it.

TRBD1,TRBJ1-4,NA,TRBV5-1,TGCGCCAGCAGCCGCACAGGGGGCAGTGAAAAACTGTTTTTT,CASSRTGGSEKLFF
NA,TRBJ1-5,NA,TRBV28,TGTGCCAGCAGTTTATGGACGACTCACAATCAGCCCCAGCATTTT,CASSLWTTHNQPQHF
TRBD2,TRBJ2-1,NA,TRBV18,TGTGCCAGCTCACCACCGGGGTACGGGAGGGCCGTCAATGAGCAGTTCTTC,CASSPPGYGRAVNEQFF
TRBD1,TRBJ1-5,NA,TRBV18,TGTGCCAGCTCACAGGGACAGGGCAGCCCCCAGCATTTT,CASSQGQGSPQHF
NA,TRBJ2-5,NA,TRBV10-1,TGCGCCAGCTCCAGGGACTTCCAAGAGACCCAGTACTTC,CASSRDFQETQYF
NA,TRBJ2-3,NA,TRBV5-1,TGCGCCAGCAGCTCCGGTCCTATCCCCACAGATACGCAGTATTTT,CASSSGPIPTDTQYF
NA,TRBJ2-4,NA,TRBV5-8,TGTGCCATCCCCCCCAAGATGGGCCCCAAAAACATTCAGTACTTC,CAIPPKMGPKNIQYF
NA,TRBJ1-1,NA,TRBV5-1,TGCGCCAGCAGCTTGGAAGCGGGGCGGGCTGAAGCTTTCTTT,CASSLEAGRAEAFF
NA,TRBJ1-1,NA,TRBV7-9,TGTGCCAGCAGCTCGATGGGCGGCGGCACTGAAGCTTTCTTT,CASSSMGGGTEAFF
NA,TRBJ1-3,NA,TRBV7-9,TGTGCCAGCAGCTTAAGGGTCTCAAGCTCTGGAAACACCATATATTTT,CASSLRVSSSGNTIYF
TRBD1,TRBJ1-2,NA,TRBV7-2,TGTGCCAGCAGCTTCGGGGAGACAGGGAACTATGGCTACACCTTC,CASSFGETGNYGYTF
TRBD1,TRBJ1-2,NA,TRBV25-1,TGTGCCAGCAGTGGCCAGGGGGGTCGTGGTGTTAACTATGGCTACACCTTC,CASSGQGGRGVNYGYTF
NA,TRBJ1-5,NA,TRBV19,TGTGCCAGTAGTCTGCGGGGCCATCAGCCCCAGCATTTT,CASSLRGHQPQHF
TRBD1,TRBJ1-2,NA,TRBV7-2,TGTGCCAGCAGCTCAGCCCCGACAATACAGGGGGGGAACTATGGCTACACCTTC,CASSSAPTIQGGNYGYTF
NA,TRBJ1-1,few,TRBV6-1,TGTGCCAGCAGCCGATGGGGGGGTGAAGCTTTCTTT,CASSRWGGEAFF
NA,TRBJ1-2,few,TRBV28,TGTGCCAGCAGTTCCTATCGGGGAAGCTGCACCTTC,CASSSYRGSCTF
NA,TRBJ1-4,NA,TRBV5-4,TGTGCCAGCAGCTGGGGGACAAGCGAAAAACTGTTTTTT,CASSWGTSEKLFF
TRBD2,TRBJ2-1,NA,TRBV5-1,TGCGCCAGCAGCTTGGATGGCGGGAGGGCGGGGAATGAGCAGTTCTTC,CASSLDGGRAGNEQFF
TRBD1,TRBJ2-1,NA,TRBV5-5,TGTGCCAGCAGCGACAGGGACTCCTACAATGAGCAGTTCTTC,CASSDRDSYNEQFF
TRBD1,TRBJ2-1,NA,TRBV5-1,TGCGCCAGCAGCTTGGGTGCAGGGGGCTACTACAATGAGCAGTTCTTC,CASSLGAGGYYNEQFF
NA,TRBJ1-3,NA,TRBV9,TGTGCCAGCAGCGTATCCAACACCATATATTTT,CASSVSNTIYF
TRBD1,TRBJ1-1,NA,TRBV10-3,TGTGCCATCAGTGGCGACAGGGACACTGAAGCTTTCTTT,CAISGDRDTEAFF
TRBD1,TRBJ2-5,NA,TRBV5-6,TGTGCCAGCAGCTGGACAGGGATGCAAGAGACCCAGTACTTC,CASSWTGMQETQYF
NA,TRBJ2-5,NA,TRBV5-5,TGTGCCAGCAGCTTGGGTGGATGGGAAGAGACCCAGTACTTC,CASSLGGWEETQYF
TRBD2,TRBJ2-7,once,TRBV6-1,TGTGCCAGCAGAGGCGGACTAGCGGGAACCTACGAGCAGTACTTC,CASRGGLAGTYEQYF
NA,TRBJ1-4,NA,TRBV7-2,TGTGCCAGCAGCTTAGTCGGCAGGGTTGGCGAAAAACTGTTTTTT,CASSLVGRVGEKLFF
NA,TRBJ1-2,NA,TRBV10-1,TGCGCCAGCAGTGAGTCGGGAGGGAACTATGGCTACACCTTC,CASSESGGNYGYTF
NA,TRBJ2-7,NA,TRBV7-2,TGTGCCAGCAGCCTAAGGGAGGTTTCCTACGAGCAGTACTTC,CASSLREVSYEQYF
NA,TRBJ1-2,NA,TRBV19,TGTGCCAGTAGTACCCCCTTGGGGGGGGACGGATATGGCTACACCTTC,CASSTPLGGDGYGYTF
NA,TRBJ2-4,NA,TRBV28,TGTGCCAGCAGCCTGCCGGGACTCGTAGCCAAAAACATTCAGTACTTC,CASSLPGLVAKNIQYF
NA,TRBJ2-3,NA,TRBV6-4,TGTGCCAGCAGCTACCGGGGTGCGACCACAGATACGCAGTATTTT,CASSYRGATTDTQYF
NA,TRBJ2-2,NA,TRBV6-5,TGTGCCAGCAGCCAGCGGGACAGGCTTACCGGGGAGCTGTTTTTT,CASSQRDRLTGELFF
NA,TRBJ2-3,NA,TRBV7-7,TGTGCCAGCAGCTTAGGACGGTCTAGCACAGATACGCAGTATTTT,CASSLGRSSTDTQYF
NA,TRBJ2-1,NA,TRBV6-6,TGTGCCAGCAGGACTCACAGCTCCTACAATGAGCAGTTCTTC,CASRTHSSYNEQFF
NA,TRBJ2-1,few,TRBV11-2,TGTGCCAGCAGCTCCCCAAGGGGCCTCGGGGAGCAGTTCTTC,CASSSPRGLGEQFF
TRBD2,TRBJ2-1,once,TRBV28,TGTGCCAGCAGTACCCCGCGGGGGGGGCTATGGCAGTTCTTC,CASSTPRGGLWQFF
NA,TRBJ2-7,NA,TRBV7-6,TGTGCCAGCGCACTTTTGCGGGAGACAGGCGAGCAGTACTTC,CASALLRETGEQYF
NA,TRBJ2-7,NA,TRBV5-5,TGTGCCAGCAGCTTCGGGACGAGGGGGGTATACGAGCAGTACTTC,CASSFGTRGVYEQYF
NA,TRBJ2-2,NA,TRBV28,TGTGCCAGCAGTTTGCCAGGGACGAACACCGGGGAGCTGTTTTTT,CASSLPGTNTGELFF
TRBD1,TRBJ1-2,NA,TRBV27,TGTGCCAGCAGTCCCATCCGAGGACAGGGCCCCAGCTATGGCTACACCTTC,CASSPIRGQGPSYGYTF
TRBD1,TRBJ1-2,NA,TRBV27,TGTGCCAGCAGTCCTACCGGGACAGGGGTTTATGGCTACACCTTC,CASSPTGTGVYGYTF
NA,TRBJ1-4,NA,TRBV7-2,TGTGCCAGCAGCCTTTCGGCAGGGATTAGGGCTAATGAAAAACTGTTTTTT,CASSLSAGIRANEKLFF
NA,TRBJ2-4,once,TRBV19,TGTGCCAGTAGCTCTCAAGGGGGCATTCAGTACTTC,CASSSQGGIQYF
NA,TRBJ1-2,NA,TRBV6-5,TGTGCCAGCAGTTCCCTGTTGTTAGGCTACACCTTC,CASSSLLLGYTF
NA,TRBJ1-1,NA,TRBV11-2,TGTGCCAGCAGCTCCCCGGACCAGGGGATGATTGCAGCTTTCTTT,CASSSPDQGMIAAFF
TRBD2,TRBJ2-5,NA,TRBV4-3,TGCGCCAGCAGCCTCAGGACTAGCGGAGAGACCCAGTACTTC,CASSLRTSGETQYF
NA,TRBJ1-1,NA,TRBV1,TGCACCAGCAGCCAAGATGGACGGAACACTGAAGCTTTCTTT,CTSSQDGRNTEAFF
TRBD1,TRBJ1-2,once,TRBV4-3,TGCGCCAGCAGCCTATGGACAGGGGGCTTTGGCTACACCTTC,CASSLWTGGFGYTF
NA,TRBJ1-2,NA,TRBV11-2,TGTGCCAGCAGCTTAGGCAGGGGCCAACTGGGCTATGGCTACACCTTC,CASSLGRGQLGYGYTF
TRBD1,TRBJ1-5,NA,TRBV4-3,TGCGCCAGCAGCCAATCTGTCGCAGGGGGCCATCAGCCCCAGCATTTT,CASSQSVAGGHQPQHF
TRBD1,TRBJ1-2,NA,TRBV6-5,TGTGCCAGCAGTACGCCGGGACAGGGCCATGGCTACACCTTC,CASSTPGQGHGYTF
TRBD1,TRBJ1-6,NA,TRBV5-1,TGCGCCAGCAGCCAGACAGGGGCTCATAATTCACCCCTCCACTTT,CASSQTGAHNSPLHF
NA,TRBJ1-2,few,TRBV29-1,TGCAGCGTCAACAGGGATGACAACTATGGCTACACCTTC,CSVNRDDNYGYTF
TRBD2,TRBJ2-3,once,TRBV6-5,TGTGCCAGCAGTTATAGCCTAGCGGGAGGGGCTAGGCAGTATTTT,CASSYSLAGGARQYF
NA,TRBJ1-1,few,TRBV5-4,TGTGCCAGCAGTGTGAACACTGAAGCTTTCTTT,CASSVNTEAFF